These 9 T cell receptor beta chains share one sample of origin, sequenced in a study of blood T cell repertoires in COVID-19. Method: immunoSEQ multiplex PCR; TCRdb's copy keeps in-frame clones and lacks some. The table has around 140,000 clones, roughly 79% seen once; the top ten hold 8.2%. Material: peripheral blood. These receptors all come from a human donor in a cohort sampled during active COVID-19.

The chain uses TRBV5-4 and TRBJ2-5; 9 positions agree with TRBD2. The CDR3 extends over 17 amino acids. Germline CDR1 and CDR2: SGHNT and YYREEE (reference sequence). The junction had 8 bases not matched to a gene; V was cut back by 0 bases and J by 2 bases. In DNA, the CDR3 is TGTGCCAGCAGCTTGGGCAGCGGGAGGCGTCGGCAAGAGACCCAGTACTTC. This encodes CASSLGSGRRRQETQYF. Filled out from reference TRBV5-4 and TRBJ2-5, the complete variable domain reads ETGVTQSPTHLIKTRGQQVTLRCSSQSGHNTVSWYQQALGQGPQFIFQYYREEENGRGNFPPRFSGLQFPNYSSELNVNALELDDSALYLCASSLGSGRRRQETQYFGPGTRLLVL.

This sequence joins TRBV4-1 and TRBJ2-4; 9 bases map to TRBD1. Germline V gene data show CDR1 as MGHRA and CDR2 as YSYEKL. Trimming cost V 5 bases and J 8 bases; bases outside gene matches: 13. The CDR3 loop spans 16 amino acids. The CDR3 sequence is CASSFRSGQGLYIQYF. CDR3 bases: TGCGCCAGCAGCTTTAGGTCGGGACAGGGACTATACATTCAGTACTTC.

The rearrangement joins TRBV5-4 to TRBJ2-3, with 11 bases identical to TRBD2. Germline V gene data show CDR1 as SGHNT and CDR2 as YYREEE (reference sequence). The J segment lost 0 bases and the V segment lost 2 bases, leaving 2 bases of the junction unmatched. This CDR3 region has 16 residues. CDR3 DNA: TGTGCCAGCAGCTTCGGACTAGCGGGCAGCACAGATACGCAGTATTTT. The encoded protein is CASSFGLAGSTDTQYF.

The CDR3: CASSVDEGETQYF. The DNA of the CDR3 is TGTGCCAGCAGCGTAGATGAGGGAGAGACCCAGTACTTC. The genes are TRBV9 and TRBJ2-5, with D perhaps TRBD2 (5 bases). The length of the CDR3 is 13 residues. Germline loops: CDR1 SGDLS, CDR2 YYNGEE. Deletions cut 0 bases from V and 4 bases from J, with 7 bases between.

The chain combines TRBV18 with TRBJ2-7; 10 nucleotides match TRBD2. CDR1 is KGHSH and CDR2 is LQKENI in the germline V gene. The CDR3 is 17 amino acids. J was trimmed by 2 bases and V by 3 bases; bases with no gene match: 10. CDR3 in DNA: TGTGCCAGCTCACCTTTAGCTAGCGGGAGTCAAGCCTACGAGCAGTACTTC. This codes for CASSPLASGSQAYEQYF.

The chain links TRBV5-1 to TRBJ2-3; D remains ambiguous. Between the trimmed V and J ends, which lost 4 bases and 4 bases, there was a span of 13 bases. The CDR3 has 14 residues. Germline CDR1 and CDR2: SGHRS and YFSETQ. This CDR3 is CASSPTPEADTQYF. For the CDR3, the DNA is TGCGCCAGCAGCCCAACGCCAGAGGCAGATACGCAGTATTTT.

This sequence joins TRBV27 and TRBJ2-2; tentative D call: TRBD1 (5 bases). CDR1 and CDR2 from the germline V gene are MNHEY and SMNVEV (reference sequence). V was cut by 9 bases and J by 0 bases, with 11 bases left in between. The CDR3 has 14 residues. Here the CDR3 DNA reads TGTGCCAGTAAGTTGACAGCGAACACCGGGGAGCTGTTTTTT. Translated: CASKLTANTGELFF.

V usage is TRBV5-1 and J usage is TRBJ2-2; D is unresolved. Germline values: CDR1 SGHRS, CDR2 YFSETQ. Trimming took 1 base from V and 3 from J, leaving 7 bases between them. The CDR3 has 14 residues. CDR3 sequence (DNA): TGCGCCAGCAGCTTGACACAAGACACCGGGGAGCTGTTTTTT. Its translation: CASSLTQDTGELFF.

This chain connects TRBV28 to TRBJ2-6; TRBD2 might be the D (5 bases). This CDR3 is 15 amino acids long. V was trimmed by 8 bases and J by 4 bases, leaving 15 bases between them. CDR1 MDHEN and CDR2 SYDVKM come from the germline V gene. CDR3 protein: CASGGGASGANVLTF. The CDR3, as DNA: TGTGCCAGCGGCGGAGGCGCATCCGGGGCCAACGTCCTGACTTTC.